These T cell receptor beta chains were read from a single sample in a study of blood T cell repertoires in COVID-19. Data came from immunoSEQ multiplex PCR; TCRdb stores just in-frame clones and leaves some out. The sample has around 100,000 clones; 84% are singletons. The specimen was peripheral blood. These receptors came from a man aged 40-55 years with active or convalescent COVID-19. CDR3s leave out the opening cysteine and the closing phenylalanine or tryptophan. A D gene is named only where the DNA matches it firmly. Some rows have no size entry. The others give once, few or many, or a class for an expanded clone.

V gene	J gene	clone size	D gene	CDR3 protein
TRBV3-1/TRBV3-2	TRBJ2-2	NA	TRBD2	ASSSPTGGLTGELF
TRBV19	TRBJ2-7	once	NA	ASSSQGNSYEQY
TRBV27	TRBJ1-1	NA	TRBD1	ASSPTRTGLTEAF
TRBV5-1	TRBJ2-3	NA	NA	ASSLGRTPDTQY
TRBV7-9	TRBJ2-3	NA	TRBD2	ASSSRLAHSDTQY
TRBV19	TRBJ1-2	NA	NA	ASNYRSNYGYT
TRBV5-1	TRBJ2-2	NA	NA	ASSRGQSNTGELF
TRBV5-1	TRBJ1-4	NA	TRBD1	ASSPRSQPGTALGAEKLF
TRBV6-5	TRBJ1-6	few	TRBD1	ASSYGAGGSSPLH
TRBV7-9	TRBJ2-2	few	NA	ARDNRGAGELF
TRBV7-8	TRBJ2-3	NA	TRBD1	ASTVTGLGDTQY
TRBV16	TRBJ1-1	NA	NA	ASSQSAGVTEAF
TRBV6-4	TRBJ1-2	few	TRBD1	ASSATGGYGYT
TRBV11-2	TRBJ2-3	NA	TRBD2	ASSLDSGLAGNTDTQY
TRBV6-5	TRBJ2-1	NA	NA	ATRRRDEQF
TRBV10-3	TRBJ2-2	NA	NA	AISALVANTGELF
TRBV19	TRBJ2-5	NA	TRBD1	ASSISRTGGRETQY
TRBV5-8	TRBJ1-3	NA	NA	ASSLMGSKSGNTIY
TRBV15	TRBJ1-1	NA	NA	ATNGQPSTEAF
TRBV18	TRBJ2-3	few	TRBD1	ASSPRTGGSDTQY
TRBV19	TRBJ1-5	NA	NA	ASIPSGFIYQPQH
TRBV2	TRBJ2-2	NA	TRBD1	ASSRQGLGTGELF
TRBV9	TRBJ2-5	NA	TRBD2	ASSVAPGGRETQY
TRBV7-9	TRBJ2-3	NA	TRBD2	ASQRGGGTDTQY
TRBV27	TRBJ1-4	NA	NA	ASSLSGRAEKLF
TRBV25-1	TRBJ1-2	NA	NA	ASSHLGGGDYGYT
TRBV13	TRBJ2-4	NA	NA	ASSLAPQSIGKNIQY
TRBV11-2	TRBJ1-5	NA	NA	ASSTSTTGQPQH
TRBV6-5	TRBJ2-1	few	TRBD2	ASTGSGGDEQF
TRBV5-4	TRBJ2-3	NA	TRBD2	ASSLGLAGGATDTQY
TRBV5-1	TRBJ2-3	NA	TRBD1	ASSKTGAGDTQY
TRBV30	TRBJ1-2	NA	NA	AWSAGTLPTLYGYT
TRBV30	TRBJ2-5	once	TRBD2	AWSGGGDETQY
TRBV28	TRBJ1-6	once	NA	ASSSAGRGNSPLH
TRBV2	TRBJ1-2	NA	TRBD1	ASRNRGLLRGT
TRBV6-2/TRBV6-3	TRBJ2-7	NA	TRBD1	ASSYSTTGGYEQY
TRBV10-1	TRBJ2-3	few	TRBD1	ASSYGTGVTTDTQY
TRBV11-2	TRBJ1-6	NA	TRBD1	ASSLVSGQGNSPLH
TRBV27	TRBJ2-1	NA	NA	ASSPWGGASYNEQF
TRBV9	TRBJ2-5	few	NA	ASSVNAGETQY
TRBV3-1/TRBV3-2	TRBJ1-2	NA	NA	ASSQEGAVEGYT
TRBV20-1	TRBJ1-1	NA	NA	SASRREVRGTEAF
TRBV7-3	TRBJ2-1	NA	TRBD1	ASSPKGGKDEQF
TRBV5-4	TRBJ1-3	NA	NA	ASSRGGVEGNTIY
TRBV7-9	TRBJ1-4	NA	NA	ASSLGTGRDEKLF